These 19 T cell receptor beta chains originate from one sample sequenced in a study of long-term antiretroviral therapy in people with HIV. At survey level, the immunoSEQ assay was run in its v3.0 version. This table comes from immunoSEQ multiplex PCR, and its TCRdb copy is limited to in-frame clones, with some not included. The profile shows approximately 17,000 clones, roughly 73% of them singletons. Material: unsorted PBMCs, obtained 2.1 years before starting antiretroviral therapy. The receptors were gathered from a young man with HIV.

The rearrangement uses TRBV7-8 and TRBJ1-4, with a weak D call TRBD1 (5 bases). CDR1 is SGHVS and CDR2 is FQNEAQ in the germline V gene. V was pared by 5 bases and J by 2 bases, with 15 bases between. CDR3 size: 16 residues. The CDR3 reads CASSRRQGSTNEKLFF. CDR3 DNA sequence: TGTGCCAGCAGCCGCCGCCAGGGTAGTACTAATGAAAAACTGTTTTTT.

This rearrangement joins TRBV9 to TRBJ1-2, with D possibly matching TRBD1 (6 bases). Germline CDR1 and CDR2: SGDLS and YYNGEE. The CDR3 spans 14 residues. Trimming took 0 bases from V and 3 from J, leaving 9 bases between them. The CDR3 spells CASSVAGGDYGYTF. CDR3 bases: TGTGCCAGCAGCGTAGCGGGGGGCGACTATGGCTACACCTTC.

This sequence joins TRBV7-8 and TRBJ1-4; 7 nucleotides align to TRBD1. This CDR3 has 14 residues. Germline V gene data show CDR1 as SGHVS and CDR2 as FQNEAQ. V shed 4 bases and J 8 bases; nucleotides not matched to a gene: 7. Written as DNA, the CDR3 is TGTGCCAGCAGCTATACAGGGGAGGGAGAAAAACTGTTTTTT. Translating gives CASSYTGEGEKLFF.

J is TRBJ2-7 and V is TRBV2; either TRBD1 or TRBD2 may supply D (5 bases each). The V gene lost 7 bases and the J gene lost 3 bases, with 16 bases spanning the gap. This CDR3 is built from 14 residues. Germline loops: CDR1 SNHLY, CDR2 FYNNEI. DNA for the CDR3: TGTGCCAGCATCCGGGCCGGGGCTAACTACGAGCAGTACTTC. As protein: CASIRAGANYEQYF.

Comments on this clone: A read error likely explains this, since a far larger clone differs by one base. This same CDR3 is encoded by further DNA sequences in the sample. The J gene is TRBJ2-7, the V gene TRBV4-2; TRBD2 matches 9 bases. The CDR3 extends over 15 amino acids. V trimming: 5 bases; J trimming: 1 base; junction bases outside the gene matches: 6. Looked up from germline, CDR1 is LGHNA and CDR2 is YNFKEQ. The DNA for the CDR3 is TGTGCCAGCAGCTTTAGCGGGGGCCCATCCTACGAGCAGTACTTC. Translated, it gives CASSFSGGPSYEQYF.

This chain joins TRBV10-2 and TRBJ2-5, with TRBD1 matching 7 bases. CDR1 and CDR2 from the germline V gene are WSHSY and SAAADI. The length of the CDR3 is 12 residues. V trimming: 3 bases; J trimming: 6 bases; junction bases outside the gene matches: 1. CDR3 coding DNA: TGCGCCAGCAGTGAACAGGGGAAGACCCAGTACTTC. Translating it yields CASSEQGKTQYF.

V gene TRBV9 combines with J gene TRBJ2-4; either TRBD1 or TRBD2 may fit D (5 bases each). Trimming took off 0 bases at V and 8 bases at J, with 15 bases between the two ends. Germline CDR1 and CDR2: SGDLS and YYNGEE. The CDR3 runs 15 residues. CDR3 protein: CASSVVGREPDIQYF. CDR3 DNA sequence: TGTGCCAGCAGCGTAGTCGGCAGGGAGCCGGACATTCAGTACTTC. Drawing the rest from reference TRBV9 and TRBJ2-4, the complete variable domain is DSGVTQTPKHLITATGQRVTLRCSPRSGDLSVYWYQQSLDQGLQFLIQYYNGEERAKGNILERFSAQQFPDLHSELNLSSLELGDSALYFCASSVVGREPDIQYFGAGTRLSVL.

This clone was counted only a few times. The chain is built from TRBV2 and TRBJ2-7; TRBD2 matches 10 bases. Germline V gene sequence: CDR1 SNHLY, CDR2 FYNNEI. The CDR3 contains 15 residues. Trimming took 4 bases from V and 2 from J; bases not matched to a gene: 5. The CDR3 coding sequence is TGTGCCAGCAGTGCGACTAGCGGGCACCCCTACGAGCAGTACTTC. Its protein is CASSATSGHPYEQYF.

Only a few counts were recorded for this clone. This chain connects TRBV6-1 to TRBJ2-1, with D possibly matching TRBD2 (7 bases). The CDR3 length is 13 residues. Looked up from germline, CDR1 is MNHNS and CDR2 is SASEGT. This CDR3 is CGVGRGPYNEQFF. For the CDR3, the DNA is TGTGGGGTAGGGCGGGGGCCCTACAATGAGCAGTTCTTC.

The rearrangement uses TRBV5-1 and TRBJ2-1, with D perhaps matching TRBD2 (7 bases). V shed 0 bases and J shed 8 bases, with 15 bases lying between them. This CDR3 has 15 amino acids. Germline CDR1 reads SGHRS; CDR2 reads YFSETQ. The CDR3 reads CASSLDREGPDEQFF. The CDR3 region has the DNA TGCGCCAGCAGCTTGGACAGGGAGGGGCCCGATGAGCAGTTCTTC.

This chain joins TRBV7-2 and TRBJ1-2, with TRBD1 identical over 7 bases. Unmatched junction bases numbered 5, after V lost 3 bases and J lost 7 bases. Per germline, CDR1 SGHTA and CDR2 FQGNSA. CDR3 length equals 13 residues. This chain's CDR3 is CASSFRQGLGYTF. The CDR3 nucleotides are TGTGCCAGCAGCTTTCGACAGGGCCTTGGCTACACCTTC.

The chain is built from TRBV11-2 and TRBJ1-4; maybe TRBD1 (6 bases). V lost 6 bases and J lost 4, with 15 bases in between. This CDR3 region has 15 residues. Germline CDR1 SGHAT, CDR2 FQNNGV. CDR3 DNA: TGTGCCAGCAGTCGCACAGGGAGTAGTAATGAAAAACTGTTTTTT. Translating gives CASSRTGSSNEKLFF.

The DNA for the CDR3 is TGTGCCAGCAGCCTCAGAGGGGCCGAGAAGACCCAGTACTTC. Translating gives CASSLRGAEKTQYF. V is TRBV7-2 and J is TRBJ2-5; either TRBD1 or TRBD2 may fit D (5 bases each). Germline lookup yields CDR1 SGHTA and CDR2 FQGNSA. The CDR3 extends over 14 amino acids. Trimming removed 5 bases at V and 6 bases at J, with 16 bases between.

The V call is TRBV25-1, the J call TRBJ2-7, with D perhaps TRBD1 or TRBD2 (5 bases each). This CDR3 contains 14 residues. The germline CDR1 and CDR2 sequences are MGHDK and SYGVNS. Trimming removed 6 bases from V and 5 bases from J, with 17 bases in between. CDR3 sequence: CASSTELGRNEQYF. CDR3 nucleotide sequence: TGTGCCAGCAGCACCGAATTGGGACGTAACGAGCAGTACTTC.

The rearrangement joins TRBV2 to TRBJ1-5; 9 bases fit TRBD1. Germline V gene sequence: CDR1 SNHLY, CDR2 FYNNEI. Trimming cost V 6 bases and J 2 bases; bases outside gene matches: 8. The CDR3 is 16 residues long. The CDR3 coding sequence is TGTGCCAGCAGGAGACAGGGGGGTGTAGGCAATCAGCCCCAGCATTTT. Residues: CASRRQGGVGNQPQHF.

V gene TRBV6-1 combines with J gene TRBJ2-6; possible D gene TRBD1, 6 bases. The CDR3 totals 15 residues. Germline CDR1 MNHNS, CDR2 SASEGT. Trimming left V 7 bases short and J 2 bases short, with 12 bases between. The CDR3 here is CASTGTTAGANVLTF. For the CDR3, the DNA is TGTGCCAGCACCGGGACAACTGCTGGGGCCAACGTCCTGACTTTC.

The chain links TRBV5-6 to TRBJ2-7; possibly TRBD2 for D (6 bases). Trimming took off 0 bases at V and 7 bases at J, with 8 bases between the two ends. Germline CDR1 is SGHDT and CDR2 is YYEEEE. This CDR3 is 12 amino acids long. As DNA, the CDR3 is TGTGCCAGCAGCTTGGAAGGGACTGAGCAGTACTTC. It codes for CASSLEGTEQYF.

The rearrangement links TRBV7-3 to TRBJ1-6, with D uncertain. Germline-derived CDR1 and CDR2 are SGHTA and FQGTGA. V was pared by 2 bases and J by 4 bases, with 9 bases between. The CDR3 totals 15 residues. CDR3: CASSLAGDYNSPLHF. The CDR3 DNA is TGTGCCAGCAGCTTAGCCGGGGATTATAATTCACCCCTCCACTTT.

The V call is TRBV13, the J call TRBJ2-7, with D perhaps matching TRBD1 (7 bases). Germline-derived CDR1 and CDR2 are PRHDT and FYEKMQ (reference sequence). Trimming pared 5 bases from V and 2 bases from J, leaving 16 bases between. This CDR3 region has 15 residues. The CDR3 sequence is CASSGRDSRPYEQYF. The CDR3 DNA reads as TGTGCCAGCAGCGGGCGGGACAGTCGCCCCTACGAGCAGTACTTC.